This T cell receptor beta chain came from a study of blood T cell repertoires in COVID-19. Turning to the study itself: Sites across the United States, Italy and Spain contributed samples from acute and convalescent COVID-19. The cDNA or gDNA used as material had been derived from T cells, B-cell-depleted T cells, or PBMCs.

The Seattle patients joined while their infection was active and were tracked longitudinally afterward. As processed by the authors: Amplification with reference gene primers provided the estimates of nucleated cell counts. Clones were read by immunoSEQ multiplex PCR, and TCRdb kept only the in-frame ones, dropping some. V and J calls and clone size are copied from that table; D and trimming were computed from the DNA. In the table there are about 300,000 clones, around 88% of which are singletons. The sample holds a few counts of this clone. This receptor was identified in a woman in her twenties or thirties with COVID-19, enrolled during active disease. The sequenced sample was peripheral blood.

The CDR3 here is CASSDPGGYGYTF. The CDR3 nucleotides read TGTGCCAGCAGTGACCCGGGGGGTTATGGCTACACCTTC. The chain combines TRBV6-6 with TRBJ1-2, with a tentative D call TRBD1 (5 bases). CDR1 is MNHNY and CDR2 is SVGAGI in the germline V gene (reference sequence). Trimming removed 5 bases at V and 5 bases at J, with 12 bases between. This CDR3 has 13 residues.